This T cell receptor beta chain stems from a study of cytomegalovirus exposure and HLA in healthy donors (dated by TCRdb to between 2016 and 2019). Regarding the complete study: In an earlier analysis of some 610 of the donors, approximately 300 Gb of sequence data and 117 million unique TCR beta sequences from 150 million to 200 million T cells were reported. The study combined high-throughput TCR immunosequencing, statistical association of individual TCRs with disease status, and machine learning to predict cytomegalovirus infection status. In addition to the first cohort of about 650 subjects, a separate validation cohort of approximately 130 different subjects was used. Typing coverage differed by locus: A, B, C, DRB1 and DQB1 were typed in roughly 620-640 donors, DQA1 in approximately 520, DPA1 in 600 to 610, and DPB1 in approximately 450. Roughly five DR-DQ haplotypes were handled as single units for association and clustering because linkage in the cohort was strong. Genome-wide SNP genotypes for about 65% of the 666 donors were used in a later genetic analysis, which treated that subset as a discovery cohort. Both class I and class II loci were covered by HLA typing, at four-digit resolution. The T cell repertoires of around 730 subjects were profiled by immunosequencing and related to cytomegalovirus serostatus. Approximately 330 gigabases of sequencing data and around 90 million unique TCR sequences made up an early release that covered several hundred HLA-typed donors. In a later analysis, previously published TCR beta repertoires from roughly 710 donors were re-analyzed and high-resolution HLA genotyping was added so that TCR occurrence patterns could be studied. In the later analysis, no new phenotypic data were used to find candidate immune exposures; instead, reliance was placed on TCR beta sequences and their occurrence across donors. To decide whether each TCR beta V gene segment behaved as functional or pseudogenic, an earlier analysis of some 580 of the donors relied on high-throughput TCR beta sequencing. All discovery cohort repertoires had been generated using a single sequencing platform. Donor age, sex, ethnicity and CMV serostatus were compiled together with the repertoire data. Of the 350 to 400 genotyped donors, about 80% fell in the genetic ancestry cluster associated with self-reported Caucasian donors. The study aimed to test whether signatures of past pathogen exposure could be identified by cataloging public T cell receptors. Among about 360 genotyped donors of the cohort, an average of roughly 240,000 unique TCR beta nucleotide sequences were sequenced per donor, roughly 20% of them non-productive. Beyond this particular receptor, the publication reports: In a later genetic analysis, fewer N-insertions in productive TCRs were reported among donors in an Asian-associated ancestry cluster than the roughly 700-donor mean. A further reported finding was that TCR beta sequences accurately predicted the HLA-A and HLA-B alleles for most subjects in the first cohort. In a later analysis, the rate of TCR association differed among HLA loci, with DRB1 alleles having the most associated TCRs and HLA-C alleles having the fewest. Linkage disequilibrium might explain the correlated functional status among segregating V segments, but an unknown experimental factor could not be ruled out. Cytomegalovirus status was reported to be diagnosed by the classifier with high specificity and sensitivity in both the original and validation cohorts. HLA typing was unavailable for some donors at each locus, so association tests used only the typed subset. Some IMGT-functional V segments, including TRBV6-2 and TRBV6-3, could not be told apart with the 87-base-pair reads, so those segments were excluded. Assigning TCR associations to individual alleles was difficult when HLA alleles, especially DR and DQ, strongly co-occurred. A group of highly shared sequence variants was considered likely to be a technical artifact of the sequencing pipeline. In a later analysis, HLA-associated TCR beta chains showed more clonal expansion and lower generation probabilities than non-associated chains that were equally common. The presence/absence analyses assumed that sequencing depth was roughly uniform across donors, and that assumption may not be true. CMV serostatus was the only immune exposure information available for the cohort. In an earlier analysis of some 640 of the donors, most TCR beta V segments were observed in productive rearrangements about 90% or about 30% of the time, broadly matching IMGT annotations. In vitro tests confirmed that a few of the cytomegalovirus-associated TCR beta chains recognize cytomegalovirus antigens. A total of 150 to 200 TCR beta chains were listed by the study as associated with cytomegalovirus. Most TCR sequences were observed very rarely across donors, whereas some public TCRs were present in many individuals. An association between a missense DCLRE1C variant and V-gene and J-gene trimming of TCR beta chains was found in a later genetic analysis and replicated in an independent cohort. This cohort had only TCR beta chains sequenced, and the lack of alpha or paired-chain data limited which features could be detected. A later analysis associated 16,951 TCR beta sequences with specific HLA alleles at a false discovery rate of 0.05. In a later analysis, most CMV-associated TCR beta chains were found to appear HLA-restricted, with HLA associations seemingly driven largely by CMV exposure. According to the authors, the approach could potentially be generalized to other disease states and immunological phenotypes. In a later analysis, several top co-occurrence clusters were reported to appear linked to parvovirus B19, influenza, CMV and Epstein-Barr virus. Because counts were too low, some 17 rarely observed V segments, including chromosome 9 orphons, were left out of the earlier analysis of a few hundred of the donors.

The library was built by means of the immunoSEQ multiplex PCR assay. The multiplex PCR relied on a mix of 60 forward primers for TCR Vbeta segments and 13 reverse primers for TCR Jbeta segments. The CDR3 region of rearranged TCR beta genes was amplified from genomic DNA with a multiplex PCR assay. Amplified TCR beta libraries were sequenced as 87-base-pair reads on the Illumina HiSeq System. The original methods were these. In a later analysis, roughly 80 million unique TCR beta chains were counted across the roughly 610 repertoires, and about 10 million of these chains were shared by at least two donors. A nearest-neighbor algorithm error-corrected the raw reads and collapsed the reads into unique sequences, merging closely related sequences to remove PCR and sequencing errors. To assign V, D and J gene segments, CDR3 sequences were aligned to IMGT reference sequences. Each retained sequence needed at least a six-nucleotide match to both a V gene segment and a J gene segment. Rearrangements were called productive when the CDR3 lacked stop codons and stayed in frame with V and J; all others were non-productive. Following IMGT convention, CDR3 was defined as the stretch from the second conserved V-encoded cysteine up to the conserved J-encoded phenylalanine. The earlier analysis of around 640 of the donors excluded sequences that lacked an unambiguous match to a single V gene segment. An earlier analysis of 587 of the donors called V segments functional above 56.7% productive rearrangements and segregating when the between-donor standard deviation exceeded 5%. A statistical classification framework was built for diagnosing cytomegalovirus status from the catalog of TCR beta chain sequences. V and J gene assignment, in a later analysis, came from comparing TCR nucleotide sequences with IMGT/GENE-DB human TR gene sequences. Using the TCRdist pipeline, a later analysis assigned CDR3 sequences along with most-parsimonious VDJ recombination scenarios. In a later analysis, every TCR beta chain was defined by the combination of its CDR3 amino acid sequence and its V-gene family, and reads without a unique V-gene family were dropped. A later analysis removed 592 highly shared, low-generation-probability nucleotide sequences to deal with suspected cross-contamination and a sequencing artifact. In a later analysis, a clonal expansion index was calculated for each public chain from normalized within-repertoire ranks of inferred template counts. In a later analysis, generation probabilities were computed using a VDJ recombination model fitted to out-of-frame rearrangements, and the results were checked against IGoR. In a later analysis, hypergeometric tests were used to score TCR-TCR, TCR-HLA and TCR-CMV co-occurrence, with a repertoire-size bias correction applied to TCR pairs. In a later analysis, false discovery rates were estimated by permuting HLA or CMV assignments 20 times. In a later analysis, co-occurring TCRs were grouped using DBSCAN, and TCRdist sequence similarity was added for clustering within HLA-allele-positive subsets. Repertoires with fewer than 30,000 or more than 120,000 public chains were left out of co-occurrence clustering, as were four to six repertoires with anomalous nucleotide sharing. TCRdb carries this immuneACCESS record with in-frame sequences only. Its versions omit some clonotypes, under half of them owing to an unresolved V gene in the studies checked, with the rest unexplained. V, J and clone size derive from that table, while D and trimming were established from the DNA sequence. This specimen's table enumerates roughly 72,000 clones. The top ten constitute 3.8% of the sample.

At the junction V is shortened by 0 bases and J by 3 bases, with 11 bases in between. Via the germline V gene, CDR1 is MDHEN and CDR2 SYDVKM. Reading from cysteine to phenylalanine, the CDR3 counts 15 amino acids. The sequence is cut down to CDR3 DNA, 45 bases in frame from base 1. As regards this clone: The specificity of this receptor is unknown.

In total, approximately 700 healthy bone marrow donors made up the cohort. All cohort members were sampled while nominally healthy, although unrecorded immune exposures were likely present. The donor tested CMV seropositive and was one of the 289 seropositive cohort members. Every donor gave a peripheral blood sample, and the peripheral blood mononuclear cells from that sample were used for TCR beta sequencing. The Qiagen DNeasy Blood Extraction Kit was used to extract genomic DNA from the blood cell samples. The chain was built from TRBV28 and TRBJ1-1; TRBD1 could be the D gene, as 5 bases match. The clonotype originates from a man aged 18 to 29 in good health and CMV-seropositive. The sample consisted of PBMCs. The bases read TGTGCCAGCAGTTTATGGATGGCAGGGTACACTGAAGCTTTCTTT. The resulting protein is CASSLWMAGYTEAFF.